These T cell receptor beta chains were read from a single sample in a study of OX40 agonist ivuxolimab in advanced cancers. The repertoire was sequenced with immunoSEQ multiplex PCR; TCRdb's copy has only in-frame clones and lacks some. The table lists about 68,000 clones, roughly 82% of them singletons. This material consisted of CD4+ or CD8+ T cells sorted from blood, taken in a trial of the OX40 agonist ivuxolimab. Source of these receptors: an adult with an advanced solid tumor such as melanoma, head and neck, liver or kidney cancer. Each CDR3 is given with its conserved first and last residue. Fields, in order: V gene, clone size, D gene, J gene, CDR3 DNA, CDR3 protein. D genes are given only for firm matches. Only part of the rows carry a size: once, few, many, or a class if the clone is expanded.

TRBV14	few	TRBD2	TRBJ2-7	TGTGCCAGCAGCCAGGGACTAGGCGACGAGCAGTACTTC	CASSQGLGDEQYF
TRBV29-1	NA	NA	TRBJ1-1	TGCAGCGTTGAAGGGCGGGTTGAAGCTTTCTTT	CSVEGRVEAFF
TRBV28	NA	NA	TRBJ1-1	TGTGCCAGCAGTTTAGCGAGCAATAGAATGAACACTGAAGCTTTCTTT	CASSLASNRMNTEAFF
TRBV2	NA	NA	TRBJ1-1	TGTGCCAGCAGTCGTGGGACGGTCAACACTGAAGCTTTCTTT	CASSRGTVNTEAFF
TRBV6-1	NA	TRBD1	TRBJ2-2	TGTGCCAGCAGGACAGGGGAGGACACCGGGGAGCTGTTTTTT	CASRTGEDTGELFF
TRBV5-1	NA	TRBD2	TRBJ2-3	TGCGCCAGCAGCTTGAGCGGGAGATCAGATACGCAGTATTTT	CASSLSGRSDTQYF
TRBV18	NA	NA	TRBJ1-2	TGTGCCAGCTCAGACGAGGGGAACTATGGCTACACCTTC	CASSDEGNYGYTF
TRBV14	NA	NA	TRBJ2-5	TGTGCCAGCAGCCGATTACTGGGCCAGCAAACCCAGTACTTC	CASSRLLGQQTQYF
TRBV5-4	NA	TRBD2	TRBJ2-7	TGTGCCAGCAGCTTGGGCCTCGGCCTAGCGGGTCGCGAGCAGTACTTC	CASSLGLGLAGREQYF
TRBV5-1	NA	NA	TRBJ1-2	TGCGCCAGCAGCTTGTCGTACCCGCCTGGTCAGAATATCTATGGCTACACCTTC	CASSLSYPPGQNIYGYTF
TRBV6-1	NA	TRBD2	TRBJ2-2	TGTGCCAGCGGCAGACTAGCGGGGTACACCGGGGAGCTGTTTTTT	CASGRLAGYTGELFF
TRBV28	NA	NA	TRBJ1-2	TGTGCCAGCAGGAGGCCGGGACTACGCAGTTCTGGCTACACCTTC	CASRRPGLRSSGYTF
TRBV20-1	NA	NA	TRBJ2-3	TGCAGTGCTGGACGCACAGATACGCAGTATTTT	CSAGRTDTQYF
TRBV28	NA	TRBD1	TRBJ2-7	TGTGCCAGCAGTTCAGGACAGGGGAGCTACTCCGAGCAGTACTTC	CASSSGQGSYSEQYF
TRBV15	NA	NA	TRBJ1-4	TGTGCCACCAGCAGAGATCCTGGGGGGGATGGTGAAAAACTGTTTTTT	CATSRDPGGDGEKLFF
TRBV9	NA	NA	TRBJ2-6	TGTGCCAGCAGCGTAGATAGGTTCTCTGGGGCCAACGTCCTGACTTTC	CASSVDRFSGANVLTF
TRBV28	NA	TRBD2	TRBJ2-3	TGTGCCAGCAGGTCAGCGGGAGCTCGGGGGGAAGTGCAGTATTTT	CASRSAGARGEVQYF
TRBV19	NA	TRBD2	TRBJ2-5	TGTGCCAGTGGCGGACTAGCGGGAGAGACCCAGTACTTC	CASGGLAGETQYF
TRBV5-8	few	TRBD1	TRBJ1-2	TGTGCCAGCAGCTTGTATTCCGACAGGGCCGACTATGGCTACACCTTC	CASSLYSDRADYGYTF
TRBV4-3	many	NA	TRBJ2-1	TGCGCCAGCAGCCAAGACCAATCAGGGGACAATGAGCAGTTCTTC	CASSQDQSGDNEQFF
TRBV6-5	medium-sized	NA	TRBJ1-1	TGTGCCAGCAGAACTAGGGGCGGGAAGACTGAAGCTTTCTTT	CASRTRGGKTEAFF
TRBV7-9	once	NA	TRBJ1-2	TGTGCCAGCAGCTTAGCCCCAGTCTACACCTTC	CASSLAPVYTF
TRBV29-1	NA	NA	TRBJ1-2	TGCAGCGGCTACAGGGTAAAAGATGGCTACACCTTC	CSGYRVKDGYTF
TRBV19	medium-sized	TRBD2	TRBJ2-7	TGTGCCAGTAGTAGGTCTAGCGGGAGCCTCGGGGACGAGCAGTACTTC	CASSRSSGSLGDEQYF
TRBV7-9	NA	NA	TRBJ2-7	TGTGCCAGCAGCTTAGAAGGGGGGGCGGCCGAGCAGTACTTC	CASSLEGGAAEQYF
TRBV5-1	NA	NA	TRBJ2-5	TGCGCCAGCAGCTTGGTGCAGAAAGAGACCCAGTACTTC	CASSLVQKETQYF
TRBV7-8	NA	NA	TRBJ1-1	TGTGCCAGCAGCTTACAGGACACGAACACTGAAGCTTTCTTT	CASSLQDTNTEAFF
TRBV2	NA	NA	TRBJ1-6	TGTGCCAGCAGTGTTATCACGCCCCTCCACTTT	CASSVITPLHF
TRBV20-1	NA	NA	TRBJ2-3	TGCAGTGCTAGAGTCGGGGATACGCAGTATTTT	CSARVGDTQYF
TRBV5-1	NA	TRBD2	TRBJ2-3	TGCGCCAGCTCGGGAGGGGGGGCTGGTACAGATACGCAGTATTTT	CASSGGGAGTDTQYF
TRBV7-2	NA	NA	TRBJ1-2	TGTGCCAGCAGCTTGGCCGTTGGCTACACCTTC	CASSLAVGYTF
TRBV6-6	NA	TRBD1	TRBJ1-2	TGTGCCAGCAGGACGACAGGGATTGGTCACTATGGCTACACCTTC	CASRTTGIGHYGYTF
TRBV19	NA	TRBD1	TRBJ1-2	TGTGCCAGTAGTCCACAGGGGATCTATGGCTACACCTTC	CASSPQGIYGYTF
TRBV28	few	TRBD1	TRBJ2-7	TGTGCCAGCAAGAGGACAGGGGGCGCCTACGAGCAGTACTTC	CASKRTGGAYEQYF
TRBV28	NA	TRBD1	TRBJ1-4	TGTGCCAGCAGTAAGACAGGGGCGTCGCCTGAAAAACTGTTTTTT	CASSKTGASPEKLFF
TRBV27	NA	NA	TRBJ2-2	TGTGCCAGCAGTCCCTTATCTGACTGGGCCGGGGAGCTGTTTTTT	CASSPLSDWAGELFF
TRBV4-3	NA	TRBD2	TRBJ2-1	TGCGCCAGCAGCCCCTCGCGGGGGGGTCGCTCCTACAATGAGCAGTTCTTC	CASSPSRGGRSYNEQFF
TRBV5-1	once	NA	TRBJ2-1	TGCGCCAGCAGCTTCGGCCAGGGTATGGTAGCCAATGAGCAGTTCTTC	CASSFGQGMVANEQFF
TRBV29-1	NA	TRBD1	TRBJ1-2	TGCAGCGTTACACAGGACAGGGGCTATGGCTACACCTTC	CSVTQDRGYGYTF
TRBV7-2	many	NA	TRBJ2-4	TGTGCCAGCAGCTACGGGCCCCAGGACATTCAGTACTTC	CASSYGPQDIQYF
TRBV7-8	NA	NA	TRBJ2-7	TGTGCCAGCAGCTCATACAGGGATGCGAGCTCCTACGAGCAGTACTTC	CASSSYRDASSYEQYF
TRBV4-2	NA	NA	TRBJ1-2	TGTGCCAGCAGCCAAGACTTTGGGCAGGGTAGATACGGCTACACCTTC	CASSQDFGQGRYGYTF
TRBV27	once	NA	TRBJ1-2	TGTGCCAGCAGAACCTCCTCTGGGGGTTTTGGCTACACCTTC	CASRTSSGGFGYTF
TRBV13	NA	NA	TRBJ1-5	TGTGCCAGCAGCTCTAGTCCAGATCAGCCCCAGCATTTT	CASSSSPDQPQHF
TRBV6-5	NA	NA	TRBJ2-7	TGTGCCAGCAATCGGGACTCCTTAAGCGAGCAGTACTTC	CASNRDSLSEQYF
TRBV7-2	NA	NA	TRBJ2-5	TGTGCCAGCAGTTCACACCTCACGCGGGAAGAGACCCAGTACTTC	CASSSHLTREETQYF
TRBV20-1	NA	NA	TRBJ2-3	TGCAGTGCTAGAGATACGCAGTATTTT	CSARDTQYF
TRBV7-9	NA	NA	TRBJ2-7	TGTGCCAGCAGCTTACCCAGGGGCAGGTTCTTCTTC	CASSLPRGRFFF
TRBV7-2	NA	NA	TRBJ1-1	TGTGCCAGCAGCATTTACAGGGCGGACACTGAAGCTTTCTTT	CASSIYRADTEAFF